The 30 T cell receptor beta chains below all came from one sample that was sequenced in a study of shared T cell receptors in the human thymus. TCRdb's table, derived via immunoSEQ multiplex PCR, lists solely in-frame clones and lacks some. Among 540,000 or so clones listed, 75% to 85% were seen once. The sample was also linked to a second study, of human thymus T cells.

Sequencing was carried out using thymocytes. Receptors were obtained from a boy in the first two years of life with a congenital heart defect.

This clone turned up a few times. The J gene is TRBJ2-7, the V gene TRBV19; 13 bases are a match to TRBD2. Trimming removed 5 bases from V and 3 bases from J; junction bases left unmatched: 4. The CDR3 totals 15 residues. Germline V gene data show CDR1 as LNHDA and CDR2 as SQIVND (reference sequence). The CDR3 spells CASSPRTSGSYEQYF. CDR3 DNA sequence: TGTGCCAGTAGTCCCCGGACTAGCGGGAGCTACGAGCAGTACTTC.

The V and J genes are TRBV27 and TRBJ1-2; D is unresolved. V was cut by 5 bases and J by 4 bases, with 14 bases left in between. Germline CDR1 is MNHEY and CDR2 is SMNVEV (reference sequence). The CDR3 is 14 residues long. The CDR3 DNA is TGTGCCAGCAGTAGCGGGCCTCGGGCCTATGGCTACACCTTC. It yields the protein CASSSGPRAYGYTF.

The chain is built from TRBV10-3 and TRBJ2-7; 9 positions match TRBD2. In germline, CDR1 is ENHRY, CDR2 SYGVKD. The trim removed 0 bases at V and 2 bases at J, leaving 2 bases unmatched. The CDR3 extends over 15 amino acids. DNA for the CDR3: TGTGCCATCAGTGAGTCGGTAGCGGGGGCCTACGAGCAGTACTTC. This sequence encodes CAISESVAGAYEQYF.

The chain uses TRBV7-6 and TRBJ2-7, with TRBD1 identical over 9 bases. This CDR3 is built from 14 residues. From germline, CDR1 is SGHVS and CDR2 FNYEAQ. V trimming: 4 bases; J trimming: 3 bases; junction bases outside the gene matches: 4. CDR3 nucleotide sequence: TGTGCCAGCAGCTCCGGGACAGGGTTCTACGAGCAGTACTTC. This codes for CASSSGTGFYEQYF.

The rearrangement uses TRBV9 and TRBJ1-2; D is uncertain. V was trimmed by 0 bases and J by 4 bases, leaving 10 bases between them. Germline values: CDR1 SGDLS, CDR2 YYNGEE. The CDR3 sequence is 14 residues long. The DNA of the CDR3 is TGTGCCAGCAGCGTAGGAAGGGAGTCCTATGGCTACACCTTC. It codes for CASSVGRESYGYTF. Based on the CDR3 plus reference TRBV9 and TRBJ1-2, the full variable domain is DSGVTQTPKHLITATGQRVTLRCSPRSGDLSVYWYQQSLDQGLQFLIQYYNGEERAKGNILERFSAQQFPDLHSELNLSSLELGDSALYFCASSVGRESYGYTFGSGTRLTVV.

Comments on this clone: This same CDR3 is encoded by further DNA sequences in the sample. This CDR3 is CASSPRTGDYEQYF. In DNA form, the CDR3 reads TGTGCCAGCTCACCAAGGACAGGGGACTACGAGCAGTACTTC. The chain combines TRBV18 with TRBJ2-7; TRBD1 agrees at 9 bases. Trimming removed 2 bases from V and 3 bases from J; junction bases left unmatched: 2. This CDR3 is 14 amino acids long. Germline V gene data show CDR1 as KGHSH and CDR2 as LQKENI.

CDR3: CASSFLDRRTEAFF. The CDR3 bases are TGTGCCAGCAGCTTTCTGGACAGAAGGACTGAAGCTTTCTTT. The chain combines TRBV7-9 with TRBJ1-1, with D perhaps matching TRBD1 (6 bases). The CDR3 length is 14 residues. Germline-derived CDR1 and CDR2 are SEHNR and FQNEAQ (reference sequence). Trimming took off 3 bases at V and 5 bases at J, with 13 bases between the two ends.

In this sample, this clone turned up a few times. This chain joins TRBV28 and TRBJ1-2; D uncertain. V was pared by 6 bases and J by 7 bases, with 18 bases between. Germline CDR1 and CDR2: MDHEN and SYDVKM. The CDR3 covers 14 residues. CDR3 region: CASSRALGSVGYTF. CDR3 DNA sequence: TGTGCCAGCAGCCGGGCCTTGGGGAGCGTTGGCTACACCTTC.

The chain couples TRBV6-1 to TRBJ2-7; 7 nucleotides align to TRBD1. CDR1 and CDR2 from the germline V gene are MNHNS and SASEGT. Trimming removed 1 base from V and 6 bases from J; junction bases left unmatched: 9. The length of the CDR3 is 15 residues. The CDR3 coding sequence is TGTGCCAGCAGTGAAGTCTCTACAGGGGCGGTCGAGCAGTACTTC. Its protein is CASSEVSTGAVEQYF.

CDR3 DNA sequence: TGTGCCAGCAGCGAGGAAACACCAAGACTAGCGGGAGCACCGCTCCCCTACGAGCAGTACTTC. This translates into CASSEETPRLAGAPLPYEQYF. This chain uses TRBV28 with TRBJ2-7, with TRBD2 matching over 12 bases. The junction had 23 bases not matched to a gene; V was cut back by 6 bases and J by 2 bases. Per the germline V gene, CDR1 is MDHEN and CDR2 is SYDVKM. This CDR3 contains 21 residues.

The CDR3 sequence: CASSFPHMGPGQRYNEQFF. The DNA for the CDR3 is TGTGCCAGCAGCTTTCCACATATGGGACCGGGACAGCGTTACAATGAGCAGTTCTTC. The chain is built from TRBV5-4 and TRBJ2-1; the match to TRBD1 covers 7 bases. This CDR3 is built from 19 residues. Germline V CDR1 and CDR2: SGHNT, YYREEE (reference sequence). V shed 2 bases, J shed 4 bases, and the junction held 18 bases outside the gene matches.

This clone was seen a few times. The V and J genes are TRBV14 and TRBJ2-1; 16 bases map to TRBD2. Germline V gives CDR1 SGHDN, CDR2 FVKESK. CDR3 length: 20 residues. Trimming at V came to 5 bases and at J to 4 bases, leaving 14 bases not matched to a gene. The CDR3 DNA follows: TGTGCCAGCAGCTTGAACTCGCCGGGACTAGCGGGAGGGCGTTACAATGAGCAGTTCTTC. Protein: CASSLNSPGLAGGRYNEQFF. The full variable domain, rest sourced from reference TRBV14 and TRBJ2-1, is EAGVTQFPSHSVIEKGQTVTLRCDPISGHDNLYWYRRVMGKEIKFLLHFVKESKQDESGMPNNRFLAERTGGTYSTLKVQPAELEDSGVYFCASSLNSPGLAGGRYNEQFFGPGTRLTVL.

The V call is TRBV18, the J call TRBJ1-5; the D gene is possibly TRBD1 (6 bases). With 2 bases removed from V and 4 bases from J, the gap between germline ends came to 12 bases. This CDR3 is 15 amino acids long. Germline V gene lookup returns CDR1 KGHSH and CDR2 LQKENI. Here the CDR3 reads CASSPTGIRNQPQHF. Written as DNA, the CDR3 is TGTGCCAGCTCACCAACAGGGATTCGGAATCAGCCCCAGCATTTT.

This chain connects TRBV27 to TRBJ1-2; possible D gene TRBD1, 5 bases. V dropped 0 bases and J dropped 3 bases, with 11 bases sitting between them. The germline V gene has CDR1 MNHEY and CDR2 SMNVEV (reference sequence). CDR3 length: 15 residues. For the CDR3, the DNA is TGTGCCAGCAGTTTATCACAGGAAAGGCACTATGGCTACACCTTC. Residues: CASSLSQERHYGYTF.

This chain links TRBV30 with TRBJ2-3, with D perhaps matching TRBD2 (5 bases). The germline V gene has CDR1 GTSNPN and CDR2 SVGIG (reference sequence). V was clipped by 4 bases and J by 1 base, with 9 bases between them. The CDR3 is 13 residues long. CDR3 sequence reads: CAWKPAGTDTQYF. CDR3 DNA sequence: TGTGCCTGGAAGCCAGCGGGCACAGATACGCAGTATTTT.

This clone was seen a few times. V is TRBV5-8 and J is TRBJ1-2; possibly TRBD1 for D (5 bases). CDR1 is SGHTS and CDR2 is YDEGEE in the germline V gene. Trimming left V 4 bases short and J 8 bases short, with 6 bases between. The CDR3 length is 10 residues. The CDR3 DNA reads as TGTGCCAGCAGCAGGGGAGGCTACACCTTC. Residues: CASSRGGYTF. Looking up the rest from reference TRBV5-8 and TRBJ1-2 gives the full variable domain: EAGVTQSPTHLIKTRGQQATLRCSPISGHTSVYWYQQALGLGLQFLLWYDEGEERNRGNFPPRFSGRQFPNYSSELNVNALELEDSALYLCASSRGGYTFGSGTRLTVV.

The V gene is TRBV11-3, the J gene TRBJ1-3; D unclear. The CDR3 is 16 amino acids. Trimming shortened V by 1 base and J by 0 bases, and 10 bases separated the two germline ends. The germline V gene has CDR1 SGHNT and CDR2 YENEEA. Here the CDR3 DNA reads TGTGCCAGCAGCTTAGGGCGGGTGCTCTCTGGAAACACCATATATTTT. This gives the protein CASSLGRVLSGNTIYF.

The DNA for the CDR3 is TGCGCCAGCAGCTTGGAGAAGGGACAGGGGTCCCCTGGCCCTGGGGCCAACGTCCTGACTTTC. This codes for CASSLEKGQGSPGPGANVLTF. The rearrangement joins TRBV5-1 to TRBJ2-6, with 10 nucleotides matching TRBD1. Losses at the gene ends were 0 bases for V and 2 bases for J; bases not matched to a gene: 14. The length of the CDR3 is 21 residues. Germline V gene lookup returns CDR1 SGHRS and CDR2 YFSETQ.

V gene TRBV5-1 combines with J gene TRBJ2-7; TRBD1 matches 8 bases. Trimming took 0 bases from V and 4 from J; bases not matched to a gene: 6. Germline V gives CDR1 SGHRS, CDR2 YFSETQ. CDR3 size: 15 residues. CDR3 sequence (DNA): TGCGCCAGCAGCTTGGATACAGGGGGGAGTTACGAGCAGTACTTC. Encoded protein: CASSLDTGGSYEQYF.

The CDR3, as DNA: TGCAGCGTTGAAGATGGGACTACATACCCTCCAGGGACCCAGTACTTC. Protein product: CSVEDGTTYPPGTQYF. This chain uses TRBV29-1 with TRBJ2-5, with 7 bases lining up with TRBD2. J gave up 7 bases and V 0 bases, and 14 bases lay outside the gene matches. Germline CDR1 and CDR2: SQVTM and ANQGSEA. The CDR3 runs 16 residues.

The V call is TRBV14, the J call TRBJ1-2; tentatively, D is TRBD1 (5 bases). This CDR3 has 18 amino acids. Germline V gene lookup returns CDR1 SGHDN and CDR2 FVKESK. The V end lost 3 bases, the J end lost 6 bases, and 26 bases lay between the germline ends. The CDR3 DNA sequence: TGTGCCAGCAGCCAGACCCCGATAATTGACAGAGAAAAGGATGGCTACACCTTC. It yields the protein CASSQTPIIDREKDGYTF.

The rearrangement links TRBV20-1 to TRBJ2-7; a weak D match, TRBD1 (6 bases). The CDR3 has 10 amino acids. V shed 6 bases and J shed 6 bases, with 9 bases lying between them. Germline loops: CDR1 DFQATT, CDR2 SNEGSKA (reference sequence). The CDR3 loop reads CSAGTSEQYF. The CDR3 region has the DNA TGCAGTGCGGGGACAAGCGAGCAGTACTTC.

The chain employs TRBV25-1 and TRBJ2-1; 10 bases line up with TRBD2. The germline V gene has CDR1 MGHDK and CDR2 SYGVNS. This CDR3 spans 17 amino acids. The J segment lost 5 bases and the V segment lost 2 bases, leaving 9 bases of the junction unmatched. In DNA, the CDR3 is TGTGCCAGCAGTGAAGGGCTAGCGGGAGAAGGACACAATGAGCAGTTCTTC. Translated, it gives CASSEGLAGEGHNEQFF.

There are a few counts of this clone. The chain has TRBV30 and TRBJ2-7; D is perhaps TRBD2 (5 bases). Germline CDR1 and CDR2: GTSNPN and SVGIG (reference sequence). V was pared by 3 bases and J by 0 bases, with 27 bases between. The CDR3 contains 19 residues. CDR3: CAWRIASISSPPSSYEQYF. CDR3 bases: TGTGCCTGGAGGATCGCTAGCATTTCCTCTCCCCCCAGCTCCTACGAGCAGTACTTC.

This chain links TRBV6-5 with TRBJ1-2; D is perhaps TRBD1 (6 bases). The CDR3 has 14 residues. Germline assignment: CDR1 MNHEY and CDR2 SVGAGI. Deletions cut 6 bases from V and 6 bases from J, with 17 bases between. The CDR3 coding sequence is TGTGCCAGCAGCAGGACCGGGACACTAAATGGCTACACCTTC. This translates into CASSRTGTLNGYTF.

The J gene is TRBJ2-7, the V gene TRBV11-3; D possibly corresponds to TRBD1 (5 bases). V shed 1 base and J shed 5 bases, with 9 bases lying between them. This CDR3 spans 13 amino acids. Germline CDR1 reads SGHNT; CDR2 reads YENEEA. CDR3 bases: TGTGCCAGCAGCTTAGGAGGCAGGGACGAGCAGTACTTC. Translating it yields CASSLGGRDEQYF.

The CDR3 reads CASSSQGRAQPYEQYF. As DNA, the CDR3 is TGTGCCAGCAGTTCTCAGGGCCGCGCGCAACCCTACGAGCAGTACTTC. The rearrangement uses TRBV27 and TRBJ2-7, with a tentative D call TRBD1 (5 bases). V lost 4 bases and J lost 2, with 18 bases in between. The CDR3 contains 16 residues. In germline, CDR1 is MNHEY, CDR2 SMNVEV (reference sequence).

This chain uses TRBV30 with TRBJ2-7; 10 bases are shared with TRBD2. The CDR3 contains 17 residues. V was pared by 3 bases and J by 2 bases, with 13 bases of the junction left unmatched. Germline V gene sequence: CDR1 GTSNPN, CDR2 SVGIG (reference sequence). The CDR3 coding sequence is TGTGCCTGGAGAAAAACCCTCGTAGCGGGAGGAGCCTACGAGCAGTACTTC. This encodes CAWRKTLVAGGAYEQYF.

This clone occurred a few times. The chain has TRBV4-3 and TRBJ1-2, with D unresolved. Germline loops: CDR1 LGHNA, CDR2 YSLEER. The CDR3 is made up of 14 amino acids. Trimming took off 0 bases at V and 5 bases at J, with 10 bases between the two ends. CDR3 residues: CASSQDYGLYGYTF. The CDR3 DNA reads TGCGCCAGCAGCCAAGATTACGGTCTATATGGCTACACCTTC.

The gene calls are TRBV18 and TRBJ1-1, with 8 bases aligning to TRBD1. There are 18 residues in the CDR3. Looked up from germline, CDR1 is KGHSH and CDR2 is LQKENI. Trimming at V came to 3 bases and at J to 4 bases, leaving 16 bases not matched to a gene. The CDR3 sequence: CASSPRNLHAGGTTEAFF. CDR3 nucleotides: TGTGCCAGCTCACCGAGAAACCTCCATGCAGGGGGCACCACTGAAGCTTTCTTT.